Reported below is one T cell receptor beta chain. One end of the junction does not line up with germline, which may come from a read error. The sample is drawn from a study of control samples from healthy donors and cancer patients. This table comes from immunoSEQ multiplex PCR, and its TCRdb copy is limited to in-frame clones, with some not included. This sample has about 130,000 clones, with approximately 91% found just once. This CDR3 contains 13 residues. Germline lookup yields CDR1 LNHDA and CDR2 SQIVND (reference sequence). V and J are TRBV19 and TRBJ1-1; possible D gene TRBD1, 5 bases. Specimen: blood. The receptor comes from a man aged 45-65 years in good health. This CDR3 reads CASTIDRNTEAFF. For the CDR3, the DNA is TGTGCCAGTACTATAGACAGAAACACTGAAGCTTTCTTT. Drawing the rest from reference TRBV19 and TRBJ1-1, the complete variable domain is DGGITQSPKYLFRKEGQNVTLSCEQNLNHDAMYWYRQDPGQGLRLIYYSQIVNDFQKGDIAEGYSVSREKKESFPLTVTSAQKNPTAFYLCASTIDRNTEAFFGQGTRLTVV.